This T cell receptor beta chain is drawn from a study of cytomegalovirus exposure and HLA in healthy donors. Concerning this clone: Antigen unknown.

Germline V CDR1 and CDR2: MNHEY, SMNVEV (reference sequence). Trimming removed 6 bases from V and 6 bases from J; junction bases left unmatched: 10. The CDR3 consists of 15 residues. With 60 Vbeta and 13 Jbeta primers, the PCR was carried out. TCRdb's copy holds only in-frame clones and misses some; the assay was immunoSEQ multiplex PCR. The sample includes over 100,000 clones, roughly 70% of them seen just once. Broader study findings: CMV serostatus was the only immune exposure information that was available.

Material: PBMCs. The V call is TRBV27, the J call TRBJ2-2; 7 bases match TRBD2. This TCR was sampled from a man in his forties in good health and CMV-seropositive. Here the CDR3 DNA reads TGTGCCAGCAGCATATCGGGACTAATGGCCGGGGAGCTGTTTTTT. This gives the protein CASSISGLMAGELFF.